This T cell receptor beta chain emerged from a study of blood T cells in healthy people across ages. General study findings and limits: PBMCs were not sorted, which prevented a conclusive comparison of naive versus antigen-experienced cells. From one million sequenced T cells, diversity estimates were lower bounds.

The CDR3 covers 15 residues. Germline trimming cut 6 bases from V and 4 bases from J; bases unmatched to any gene: 6. CDR1 and CDR2 (germline): MNHEY, SVGEGT. Together with a sample-barcoded 5' primer, a J-beta primer mix was included in a second PCR lasting about 7 to 12 cycles. MiXCR, run by TCRdb on the 5' RACE reads, gives a single entry per CDR3 protein. The table records approximately 690,000 distinct CDR3 sequences, 40% to 45% of them present only once. Details on this clonotype: Its antigen is unknown.

This chain joins TRBV6-2 or TRBV6-3 and TRBJ2-2; TRBD1 agrees at 9 bases. The sequence derives from an elderly man in good health. The specimen was blood. The CDR3 DNA follows: TGTGCCAGCAGACGCAGACAGGGGGTCACCGGGGAGCTGTTTTTT. Translation: CASRRRQGVTGELFF.